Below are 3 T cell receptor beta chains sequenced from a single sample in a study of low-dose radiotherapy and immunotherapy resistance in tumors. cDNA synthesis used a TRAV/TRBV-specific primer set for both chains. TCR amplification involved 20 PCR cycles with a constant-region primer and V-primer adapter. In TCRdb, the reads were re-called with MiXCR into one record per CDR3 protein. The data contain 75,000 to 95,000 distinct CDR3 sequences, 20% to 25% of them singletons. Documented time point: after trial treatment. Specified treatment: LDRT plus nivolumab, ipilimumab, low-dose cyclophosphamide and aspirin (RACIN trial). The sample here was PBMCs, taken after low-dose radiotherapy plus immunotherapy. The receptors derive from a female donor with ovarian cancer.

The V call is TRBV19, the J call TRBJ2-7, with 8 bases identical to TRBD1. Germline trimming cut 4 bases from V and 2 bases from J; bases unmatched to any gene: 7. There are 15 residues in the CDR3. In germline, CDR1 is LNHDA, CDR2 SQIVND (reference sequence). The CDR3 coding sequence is TGTGCCAGTAGTAGGCGACAGGGGAGTACCTACGAGCAGTACTTC. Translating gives CASSRRQGSTYEQYF.

The CDR3 sequence: CASSIPPGQFYEQYF. In DNA, the CDR3 is TGCGCCAGCAGCATTCCCCCGGGACAGTTCTACGAGCAGTACTTC. The chain links TRBV5-1 to TRBJ2-7; TRBD1 matches 7 bases. V shed 4 bases, J shed 3 bases, and the junction held 10 bases outside the gene matches. CDR3 length equals 15 residues. The germline CDR1 and CDR2 sequences are SGHRS and YFSETQ. Full variable domain (remainder filled in from reference TRBV5-1 and TRBJ2-7): KAGVTQTPRYLIKTRGQQVTLSCSPISGHRSVSWYQQTPGQGLQFLFEYFSETQRNKGNFPGRFSGRQFSNSRSEMNVSTLELGDSALYLCASSIPPGQFYEQYFGPGTRLTVT.

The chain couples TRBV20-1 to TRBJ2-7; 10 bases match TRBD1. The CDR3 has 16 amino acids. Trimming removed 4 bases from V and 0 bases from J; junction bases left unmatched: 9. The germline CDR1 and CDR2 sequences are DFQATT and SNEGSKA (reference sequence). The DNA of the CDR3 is TGCAGTGCTATCCCGGGACAGGGGATAGACTCCTACGAGCAGTACTTC. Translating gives CSAIPGQGIDSYEQYF.